The present TCR beta chain was sequenced within a study of Graves' ophthalmopathy and Graves' hyperthyroidism. Looking at the study overall: No treatment had been given when peripheral blood was collected at initial diagnosis. Study conclusions and caveats: In separating ophthalmopathy from stable hyperthyroidism, a 13-signature model achieved roughly 87% sensitivity and around 81% specificity.

PBMCs originated in 10 ml of fresh peripheral blood. The V and J ends lost 2 bases and 10 bases respectively, with 11 bases between them. Germline V gene lookup returns CDR1 GTSNPN and CDR2 SVGIG (reference sequence). This CDR3 spans 11 amino acids. This clonotype has at least ten counts. Its antigen is unknown. The sequenced template was RNA, covering the TCR beta CDR3 region. Second-round multiplex PCR came after first-round RT-PCR with HTBI primers. TCRdb re-called the multiplex PCR reads with MiXCR, one entry per CDR3 protein. The table includes 680,000 or so distinct CDR3 sequences, around a fifth detected once.

The clonotype comes from a young woman with stable Graves' hyperthyroidism. Some clones in this sample may be carry-over from other donors' samples. Sequencing was performed on peripheral blood. The gene calls are TRBV30 and TRBJ1-2, with TRBD1 as a possible D gene (5 bases). CDR3 amino acids: CAWSKQVHYTF. The CDR3 bases are TGTGCCTGGAGTAAACAGGTGCACTACACCTTC.